These T cell receptor beta chains were read from a single sample in a study of blood T cell repertoires in COVID-19. Sequencing used immunoSEQ multiplex PCR; TCRdb keeps in-frame clones, though not all of them. The table records some 220,000 clones, 85% of them present only once. Material: peripheral blood. These TCRs come from a man aged 45 to 65 with COVID-19, enrolled during active disease. The CDR3 runs from the conserved cysteine through the conserved F or W. A D gene is named only where the DNA matches it firmly. Clone size is given for some rows only: seen once, a few or many times, or a class if the clone is expanded.

>TRBJ2-7|TRBV12-3/TRBV12-4|.|TRBD1
TGTGCCAGCAGCCGGGACAGGGCCTACGAGCAGTACTTC
CASSRDRAYEQYF
>TRBJ1-2|TRBV6-2/TRBV6-3|few|TRBD1
TGTGCCAGCAGCTCCCCCGGGACAGGGGGCTCTTATGGCTACACCTTC
CASSSPGTGGSYGYTF
>TRBJ1-1|TRBV11-2|.|.
TGTGCCAGCGTACGAGCTCCGGGGGAGAACACTGAAGCTTTCTTT
CASVRAPGENTEAFF
>TRBJ2-2|TRBV5-1|.|TRBD1
TGCGCCAGCAGCCCCAAGGTCGTTGGGACAGGGACGTCCGGGGAGCTGTTTTTT
CASSPKVVGTGTSGELFF
>TRBJ2-1|TRBV4-1|.|TRBD1
TGCGCCAGCAGCCAAGATGCAGGGGGCCAGTTCTTC
CASSQDAGGQFF
>TRBJ2-7|TRBV28|.|TRBD1
TGTGCCAGCAGTGCAATTGGACAGGGGGCCCACGAGCAGTACTTC
CASSAIGQGAHEQYF
>TRBJ1-6|TRBV30|.|.
TGTGCCTCGAAAGGAGCGAACTCACCCCTCCACTTT
CASKGANSPLHF
>TRBJ1-2|TRBV29-1|.|TRBD1
TGCAGCGTTTCCTCCGGGACAGGGTATGGCTACACCTTC
CSVSSGTGYGYTF
>TRBJ1-5|TRBV28|once|.
TGTGCCAGCAGTTTCAGTAATCAGCCCCAGCATTTT
CASSFSNQPQHF
>TRBJ2-1|TRBV4-1|.|.
TGCGCCAGCAGCCAAGACGTGCCTGCGGGCCCCTACAATGAGCAGTTCTTC
CASSQDVPAGPYNEQFF
>TRBJ1-5|TRBV27|once|.
TGTGCCAGCAGTACCTCGTTAGGGGGCAATCAGCCCCAGCATTTT
CASSTSLGGNQPQHF
>TRBJ2-1|TRBV7-2|.|TRBD1
TGTGCCAGCAGTCTTGACAGGGCCAACAATGAGCAGTTCTTC
CASSLDRANNEQFF
>TRBJ1-3|TRBV4-2|.|.
TGTGCCAGCAGCCAAGGGGTTCAGGGTGGAAACACCATATATTTT
CASSQGVQGGNTIYF
>TRBJ1-1|TRBV20-1|.|TRBD1
TGCAGTGCTAGTCCCGGGACAGGGTACACTGAAGCTTTCTTT
CSASPGTGYTEAFF
>TRBJ1-1|TRBV4-2|.|.
TGTGCCAGCAGCCACGTCGGACAGAACACTGAAGCTTTCTTT
CASSHVGQNTEAFF
>TRBJ2-5|TRBV4-3|.|TRBD2
TGCGCCAGCAGCCAAGGAGCGGGGTTAAACCAAGAGACCCAGTACTTC
CASSQGAGLNQETQYF
>TRBJ2-3|TRBV7-9|.|TRBD2
TGTGCCAGCAGCTTATTTTCGGGGGGGGCCGTAGATACGCAGTATTTT
CASSLFSGGAVDTQYF
>TRBJ2-6|TRBV3-1/TRBV3-2|.|TRBD1
TGTGCCAGCAGCTCGACAGGGGCTGGGGCCAACGTCCTGACTTTC
CASSSTGAGANVLTF
>TRBJ1-5|TRBV4-2|many|.
TGTGCCAGCAGCCAAGGGGAGGGGATGAGCAATCAGCCCCAGCATTTT
CASSQGEGMSNQPQHF
>TRBJ1-2|TRBV6-5|few|.
TGTGCCAGCAGTAGTGACAACTGGGACTATGGCTACACCTTC
CASSSDNWDYGYTF
>TRBJ2-2|TRBV24-1|.|TRBD2
TGTGCCACCAGTGATGGAAGACTAGCGGGGGGGCGGTACACCGGGGAGCTGTTTTTT
CATSDGRLAGGRYTGELFF
>TRBJ2-1|TRBV19|.|TRBD2
TGTGCCAGCAGTCGGGGGGGCCTTTCCTCCTACAATGAGCAGTTCTTC
CASSRGGLSSYNEQFF
>TRBJ2-3|TRBV5-1|.|.
TGCGCCAGCATGGTCCAGGGGGGAGATACGCAGTATTTT
CASMVQGGDTQYF
>TRBJ2-1|TRBV5-1|.|TRBD2
TGCGCCAGCAGACTAGCGGGGGGAAGGGAGCAGTTCTTC
CASRLAGGREQFF
>TRBJ1-1|TRBV19|.|.
TGTGCCAGTAGGATACAGAAGAACACTGAAGCTTTCTTT
CASRIQKNTEAFF
>TRBJ1-1|TRBV7-3|.|.
TGTGCCAGCAGCCCCCGTAGAGGGAGCACTGAAGCTTTCTTT
CASSPRRGSTEAFF
>TRBJ1-6|TRBV6-5|.|.
TGTGCCAGCAGCCGGGACTACAATTCACCCCTCCACTTT
CASSRDYNSPLHF
>TRBJ2-3|TRBV4-2|.|TRBD2
TGTGCCAGCAGCCAAGGGCGGACTAGCGGGGTGGATACGCAGTATTTT
CASSQGRTSGVDTQYF
>TRBJ2-7|TRBV6-5|.|TRBD1
TGTGCCAGCAGTTACTCGATGGGACAGGGCTACGAGCAGTACTTC
CASSYSMGQGYEQYF
>TRBJ2-2|TRBV3-1/TRBV3-2|.|.
TGTGCCAGCAGCCCCCTGGGCCTGGGCACCGGGGAGCTGTTTTTT
CASSPLGLGTGELFF
>TRBJ2-7|TRBV19|.|.
TGTGCCAGTAGGGCCACAGGTAGCTCCTACGAGCAGTACTTC
CASRATGSSYEQYF
>TRBJ2-3|TRBV7-8|.|TRBD2
TGTGCCAGCAGCTTAACTAGCGGGGAGATTAGCACAGATACGCAGTATTTT
CASSLTSGEISTDTQYF
>TRBJ1-1|TRBV10-3|.|TRBD1
TGTGCCATCAGTGAGAGGACAGGGGCGAACACTGAAGCTTTCTTT
CAISERTGANTEAFF
>TRBJ2-5|TRBV6-1|few|.
TGTGCCAGCAGTGAATCGAGCGGGCTAGGGGGCGGGACCCAGTACTTC
CASSESSGLGGGTQYF
>TRBJ1-2|TRBV7-2|.|TRBD1
TGTGCCAGCAGCCCTAGTTCGGGACAGGATTATGGCTACACCTTC
CASSPSSGQDYGYTF
>TRBJ2-2|TRBV7-3|.|TRBD2
TGTGCCAGCAGCCCCTCCGGGGGCGGGGGGGTCACCGGGGAGCTGTTTTTT
CASSPSGGGGVTGELFF
>TRBJ2-7|TRBV11-2|.|.
TGTGCCAGCAGCTTAGGGTTGTCAGGGTCCTACGAGCAGTACTTC
CASSLGLSGSYEQYF
>TRBJ2-1|TRBV27|.|TRBD2
TGTGCCAGCACCTGGGGACTAGGACACAATGAGCAGTTCTTC
CASTWGLGHNEQFF
>TRBJ1-4|TRBV30|once|.
TGTGCCTGGCGTCACCTCGGTGAAAAACTGTTTTTT
CAWRHLGEKLFF
>TRBJ2-7|TRBV6-5|.|TRBD2
TGTGCCAGCACTCGGGGTAGCGGGACCTACGAGCAGTACTTC
CASTRGSGTYEQYF
>TRBJ1-5|TRBV7-2|few|.
TGTGCCAGCAGCCCTAATCTGGGCAATCAGCCCCAGCATTTT
CASSPNLGNQPQHF
>TRBJ2-5|TRBV9|.|.
TGTGCCAGCAGCGTAGGACATCGCCAAGAGACCCAGTACTTC
CASSVGHRQETQYF
>TRBJ2-7|TRBV5-5|.|TRBD1
TGTGCCACCTCGCCAAAGAGAACGCGGGACAGGGATCTCTCCGAGCAGTACTTC
CATSPKRTRDRDLSEQYF